This T cell receptor beta chain was found in a study of T cell clonality in common variable immunodeficiency. Findings of the study overall: In common variable immunodeficiency, TCR beta chains reportedly carried fewer deletions and N-nucleotide insertions.

Some clones are missing from TCRdb's copy, which holds only in-frame ones; the method was immunoSEQ multiplex PCR. This sample carries more than 45,000 clones, none of them present only once. In this sample, this clone turned up many times. Its antigen is unknown. At one boundary the junction diverges from the germline segment, which might be a read error. Read coverage stops 3 residues before the CDR3 terminus; the germline J gene supplies the remainder. Germline assignment: CDR1 SNHLY and CDR2 FYNNEI. The CDR3 totals 14 residues. This chain joins TRBV2 and TRBJ1-2, with D unresolved. The receptor comes from a person aged 18 to 75 in good health. The sample comprised peripheral blood mononuclear cells. CDR3: CASREGLRSGGYTF. The DNA read from the CDR3 is TGTGCCAGCAGAGAAGGATTGCGATCAGGTGGC.